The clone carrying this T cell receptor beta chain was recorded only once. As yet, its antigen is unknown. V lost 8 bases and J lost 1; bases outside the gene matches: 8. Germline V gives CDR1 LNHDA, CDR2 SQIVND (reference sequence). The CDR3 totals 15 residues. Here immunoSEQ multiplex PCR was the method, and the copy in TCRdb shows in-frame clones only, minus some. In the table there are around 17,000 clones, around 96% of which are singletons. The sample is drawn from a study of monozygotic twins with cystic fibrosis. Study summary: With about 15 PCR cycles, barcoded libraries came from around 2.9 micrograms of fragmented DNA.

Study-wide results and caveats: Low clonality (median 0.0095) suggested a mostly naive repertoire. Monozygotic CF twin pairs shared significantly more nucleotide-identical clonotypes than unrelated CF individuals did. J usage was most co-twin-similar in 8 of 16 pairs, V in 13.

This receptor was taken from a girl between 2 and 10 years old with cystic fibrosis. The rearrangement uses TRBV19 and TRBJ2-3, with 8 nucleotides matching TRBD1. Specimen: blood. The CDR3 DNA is TGTGCCAGTGGAATCAGGGGGCGCGGCACAGATACGCAGTATTTT. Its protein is CASGIRGRGTDTQYF.